This T cell receptor (beta chain) was recovered during a study of cytomegalovirus exposure and HLA in healthy donors. This clone is a singleton in its sample. Some clones are missing from TCRdb's copy, which holds only in-frame ones; the method was immunoSEQ multiplex PCR. The data contain more than 55,000 clones, 75% to 90% of them singletons. The CDR3 is 14 residues long. CDR1 and CDR2 from the germline V gene are SEHNR and FQNEAQ (reference sequence). The V gene end was trimmed by 5 bases and the J gene end by 2 bases; junction bases not matched to a gene: 2. The receptor was isolated from a woman younger than 35 in good health and CMV-seronegative. The sample consisted of PBMCs. The chain links TRBV7-9 to TRBJ1-2; 10 bases fit TRBD1. DNA of the CDR3: TGTGCCAGCAGCGCGGACAGGGGGAACTATGGCTACACCTTC. Translated, it gives CASSADRGNYGYTF.